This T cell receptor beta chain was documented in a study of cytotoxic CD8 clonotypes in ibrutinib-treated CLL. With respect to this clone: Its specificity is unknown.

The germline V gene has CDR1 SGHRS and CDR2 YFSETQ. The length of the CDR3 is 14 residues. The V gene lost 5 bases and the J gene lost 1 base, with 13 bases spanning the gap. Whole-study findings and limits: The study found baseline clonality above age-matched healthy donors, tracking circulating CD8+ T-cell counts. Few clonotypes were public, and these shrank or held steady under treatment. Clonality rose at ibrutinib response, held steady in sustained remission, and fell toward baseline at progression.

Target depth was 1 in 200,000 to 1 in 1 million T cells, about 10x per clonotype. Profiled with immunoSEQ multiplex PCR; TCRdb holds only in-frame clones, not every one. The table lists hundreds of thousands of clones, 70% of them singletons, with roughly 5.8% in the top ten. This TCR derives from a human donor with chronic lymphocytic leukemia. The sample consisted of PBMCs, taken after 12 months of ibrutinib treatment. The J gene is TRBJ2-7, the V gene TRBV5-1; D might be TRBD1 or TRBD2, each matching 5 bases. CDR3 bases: TGCGCCAGCAGGGATCCGGGACGATCCTACGAGCAGTACTTC. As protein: CASRDPGRSYEQYF.